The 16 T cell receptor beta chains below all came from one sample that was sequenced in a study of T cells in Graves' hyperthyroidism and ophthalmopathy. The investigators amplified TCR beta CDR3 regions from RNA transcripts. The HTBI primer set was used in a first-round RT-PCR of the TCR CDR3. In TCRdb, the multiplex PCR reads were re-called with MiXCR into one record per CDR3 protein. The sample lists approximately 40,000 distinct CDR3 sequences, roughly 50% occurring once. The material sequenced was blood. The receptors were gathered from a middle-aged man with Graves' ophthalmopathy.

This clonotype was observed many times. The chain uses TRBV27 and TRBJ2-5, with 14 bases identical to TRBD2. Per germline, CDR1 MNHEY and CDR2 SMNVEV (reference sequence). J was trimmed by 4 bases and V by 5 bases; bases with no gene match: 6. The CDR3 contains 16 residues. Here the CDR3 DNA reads TGTGCCAGCAGTACAAGGACTAGCGGGAGGCGAGAGACCCAGTACTTC. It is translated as CASSTRTSGRRETQYF.

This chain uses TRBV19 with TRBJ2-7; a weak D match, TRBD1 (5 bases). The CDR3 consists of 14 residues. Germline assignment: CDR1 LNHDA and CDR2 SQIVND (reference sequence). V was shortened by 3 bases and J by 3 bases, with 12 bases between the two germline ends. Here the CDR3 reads CASSMDPRDYEQYF. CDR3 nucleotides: TGTGCCAGTAGTATGGATCCCAGGGACTACGAGCAGTACTTC.

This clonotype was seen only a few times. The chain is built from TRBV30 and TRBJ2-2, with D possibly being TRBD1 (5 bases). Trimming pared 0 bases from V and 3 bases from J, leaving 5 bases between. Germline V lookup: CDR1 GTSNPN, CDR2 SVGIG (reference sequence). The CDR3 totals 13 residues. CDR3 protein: CAWSVGDTGELFF. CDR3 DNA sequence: TGTGCCTGGAGTGTAGGGGACACCGGGGAGCTGTTTTTT. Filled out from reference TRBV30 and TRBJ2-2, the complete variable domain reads SQTIHQWPATLVQPVGSPLSLECTVEGTSNPNLYWYRQAAGRGLQLLFYSVGIGQISSEVPQNLSASRPQDRQFILSSKKLLLSDSGFYLCAWSVGDTGELFFGEGSRLTVL.

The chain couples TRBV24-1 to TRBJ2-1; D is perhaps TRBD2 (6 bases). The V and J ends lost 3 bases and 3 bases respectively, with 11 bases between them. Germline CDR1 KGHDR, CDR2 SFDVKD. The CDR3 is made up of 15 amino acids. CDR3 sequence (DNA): TGTGCCACCAGTGATCCGCGGGGAGACTACAATGAGCAGTTCTTC. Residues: CATSDPRGDYNEQFF.

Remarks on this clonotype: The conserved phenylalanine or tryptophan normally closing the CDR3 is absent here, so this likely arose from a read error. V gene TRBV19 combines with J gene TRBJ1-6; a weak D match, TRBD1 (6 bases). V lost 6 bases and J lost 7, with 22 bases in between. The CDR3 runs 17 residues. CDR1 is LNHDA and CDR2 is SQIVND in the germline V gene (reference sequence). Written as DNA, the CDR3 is TGTGCCAGTAGCCAAGATCGTAACAGGGCGGAGAATTCACCCCTCCACCTT. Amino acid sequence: CASSQDRNRAENSPLHL.

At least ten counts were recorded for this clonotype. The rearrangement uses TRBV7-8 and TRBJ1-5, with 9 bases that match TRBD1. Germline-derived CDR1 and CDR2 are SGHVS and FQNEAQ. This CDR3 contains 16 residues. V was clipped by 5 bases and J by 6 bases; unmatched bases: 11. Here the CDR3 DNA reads TGTGCCAGCAGCATGACCGGGACAGGGCTTTTTCAGCCCCAGCATTTT. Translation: CASSMTGTGLFQPQHF. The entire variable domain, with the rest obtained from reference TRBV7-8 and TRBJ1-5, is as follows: GAGVSQSPRYKVAKRGQDVALRCDPISGHVSLFWYQQALGQGPEFLTYFQNEAQLDKSGLPSDRFFAERPEGSVSTLKIQRTQQEDSAVYLCASSMTGTGLFQPQHFGDGTRLSIL.

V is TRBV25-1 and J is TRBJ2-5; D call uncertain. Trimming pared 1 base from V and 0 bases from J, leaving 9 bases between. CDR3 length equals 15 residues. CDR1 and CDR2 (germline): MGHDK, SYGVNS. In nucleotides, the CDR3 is TGTGCCAGCAGTGAATCGACACTGTACCAAGAGACCCAGTACTTC. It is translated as CASSESTLYQETQYF.

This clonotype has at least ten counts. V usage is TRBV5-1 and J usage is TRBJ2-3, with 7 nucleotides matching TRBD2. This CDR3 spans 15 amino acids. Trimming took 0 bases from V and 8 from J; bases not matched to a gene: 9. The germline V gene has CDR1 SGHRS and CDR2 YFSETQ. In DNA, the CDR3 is TGCGCCAGCAGCTTGGAAGGACTAGTAATATCTACGCAGTATTTT. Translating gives CASSLEGLVISTQYF.

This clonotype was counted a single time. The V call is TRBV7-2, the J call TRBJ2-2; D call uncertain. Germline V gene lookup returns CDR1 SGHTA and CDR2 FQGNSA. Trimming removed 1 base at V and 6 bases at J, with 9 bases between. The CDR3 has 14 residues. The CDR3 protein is CASSLDPSSGELFF. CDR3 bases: TGTGCCAGCAGCTTAGACCCTAGTTCCGGGGAGCTGTTTTTT.

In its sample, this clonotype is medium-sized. The chain's CDR3 is CATSVGVTGELFF. Here the CDR3 DNA reads TGTGCCACCAGTGTAGGGGTGACCGGGGAGCTGTTTTTT. The chain is built from TRBV24-1 and TRBJ2-2; TRBD1 might be the D (5 bases). V lost 5 bases to trimming and J lost 5 bases, with 8 bases between them. CDR1 is KGHDR, CDR2 SFDVKD, per germline. The CDR3 spans 13 residues.

In DNA form, the CDR3 reads TGTGCCAGCAGGGCCGGGACAGGGGGCGAGACCCAGTACTTC. This translates into CASRAGTGGETQYF. The rearrangement joins TRBV2 to TRBJ2-5; 12 bases are a match to TRBD1. This CDR3 is 14 amino acids long. With 6 bases clipped from V and 5 bases from J, the junction kept 4 bases outside the gene matches. Germline values: CDR1 SNHLY, CDR2 FYNNEI.

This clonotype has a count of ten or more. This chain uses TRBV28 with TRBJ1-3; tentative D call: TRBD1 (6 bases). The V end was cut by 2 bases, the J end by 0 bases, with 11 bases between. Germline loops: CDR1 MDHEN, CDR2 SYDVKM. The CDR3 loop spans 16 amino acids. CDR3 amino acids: CASSLSGQSSGNTIYF. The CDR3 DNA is TGTGCCAGCAGTTTAAGCGGACAGTCCTCTGGAAACACCATATATTTT.

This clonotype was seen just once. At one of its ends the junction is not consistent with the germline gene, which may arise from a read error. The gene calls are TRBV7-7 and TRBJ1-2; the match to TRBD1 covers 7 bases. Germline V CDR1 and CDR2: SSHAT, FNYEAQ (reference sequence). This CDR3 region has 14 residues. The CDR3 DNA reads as TGTGCTAGCAGCTTAAGTTCGACAGGGTCGGGCTACACCTTC. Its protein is CASSLSSTGSGYTF.

The CDR3 here is CASSGTGGDGYTF. CDR3 DNA: TGTGCCAGCAGTGGGACAGGGGGCGATGGCTACACCTTC. V gene TRBV2 combines with J gene TRBJ1-2; 11 positions agree with TRBD1. The CDR3 covers 13 residues. With 4 bases clipped from V and 6 bases from J, the junction kept 1 base outside the gene matches. In germline, CDR1 is SNHLY, CDR2 FYNNEI.

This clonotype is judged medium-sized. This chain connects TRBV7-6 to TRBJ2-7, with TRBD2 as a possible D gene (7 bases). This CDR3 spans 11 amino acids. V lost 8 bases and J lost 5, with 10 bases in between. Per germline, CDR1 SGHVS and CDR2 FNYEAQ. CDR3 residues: CASGGADEQYF. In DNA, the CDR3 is TGTGCCAGCGGGGGGGCGGACGAGCAGTACTTC.

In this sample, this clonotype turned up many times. The CDR3 DNA sequence: TGCAGTGCTAGTGACCCGTTTGGGCAAGAGACCCAGTACTTC. Encoded protein: CSASDPFGQETQYF. This chain uses TRBV20-1 with TRBJ2-5; D is ambiguous. Trimming cost V 3 bases and J 2 bases, with 13 bases left between them. Germline values: CDR1 DFQATT, CDR2 SNEGSKA (reference sequence). The CDR3 runs 14 residues.